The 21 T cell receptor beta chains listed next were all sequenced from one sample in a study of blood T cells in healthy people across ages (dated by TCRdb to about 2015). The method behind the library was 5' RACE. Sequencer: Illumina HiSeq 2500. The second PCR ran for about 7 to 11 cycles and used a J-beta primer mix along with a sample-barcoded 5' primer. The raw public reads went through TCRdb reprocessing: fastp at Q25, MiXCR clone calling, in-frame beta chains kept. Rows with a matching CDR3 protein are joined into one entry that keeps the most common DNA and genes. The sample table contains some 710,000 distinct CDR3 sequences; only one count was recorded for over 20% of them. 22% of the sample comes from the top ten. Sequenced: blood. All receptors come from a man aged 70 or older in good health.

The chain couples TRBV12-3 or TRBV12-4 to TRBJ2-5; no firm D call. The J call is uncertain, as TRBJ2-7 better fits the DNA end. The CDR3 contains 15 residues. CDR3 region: CASSLGTWGSYEQYF. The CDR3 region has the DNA TGTGCCAGCAGTTTAGGGACCTGGGGCTCCTACGAGCAGTACTTC.

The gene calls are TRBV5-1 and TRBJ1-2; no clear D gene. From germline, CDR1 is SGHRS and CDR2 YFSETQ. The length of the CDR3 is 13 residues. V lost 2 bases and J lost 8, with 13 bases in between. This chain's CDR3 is CASSLGSFSGYTF. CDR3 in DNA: TGCGCCAGCAGCTTAGGCAGTTTTTCGGGCTACACCTTC. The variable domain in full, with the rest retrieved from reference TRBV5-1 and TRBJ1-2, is KAGVTQTPRYLIKTRGQQVTLSCSPISGHRSVSWYQQTPGQGLQFLFEYFSETQRNKGNFPGRFSGRQFSNSRSEMNVSTLELGDSALYLCASSLGSFSGYTFGSGTRLTVV.

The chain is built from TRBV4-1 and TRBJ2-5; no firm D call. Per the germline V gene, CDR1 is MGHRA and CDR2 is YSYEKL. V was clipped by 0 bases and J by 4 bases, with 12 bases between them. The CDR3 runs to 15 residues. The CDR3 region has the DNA TGCGCCAGCAGCCAAGATGTCTTCAGGAGAGAGACCCAGTACTTC. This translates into CASSQDVFRRETQYF.

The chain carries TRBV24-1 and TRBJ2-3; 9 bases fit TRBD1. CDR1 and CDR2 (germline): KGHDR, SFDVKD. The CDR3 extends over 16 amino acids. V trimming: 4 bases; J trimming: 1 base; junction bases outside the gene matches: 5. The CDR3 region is CATSDPRDRGTDTQYF. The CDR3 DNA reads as TGTGCCACCAGTGACCCCCGGGACAGGGGCACAGATACGCAGTATTTT.

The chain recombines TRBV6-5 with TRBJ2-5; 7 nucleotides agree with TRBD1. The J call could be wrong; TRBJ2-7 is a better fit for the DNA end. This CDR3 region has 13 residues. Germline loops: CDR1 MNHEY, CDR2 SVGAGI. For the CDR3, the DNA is TGTGCCAGCAGCCGGGACAGAGGTGACGAGCAGTACGTC. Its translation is CASSRDRGDEQYV.

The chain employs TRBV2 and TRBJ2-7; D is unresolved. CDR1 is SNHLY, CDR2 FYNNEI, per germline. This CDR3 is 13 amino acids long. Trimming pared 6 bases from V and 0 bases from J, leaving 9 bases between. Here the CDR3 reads CASRDGYSYEQYV. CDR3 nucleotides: TGTGCCAGCAGGGATGGTTACTCCTACGAGCAGTACGTC.

This CDR3 is CASSLQQGAGGYTF. CDR3 bases: TGCGCCAGCAGCTTACAACAGGGGGCTGGTGGCTACACCTTC. The chain employs TRBV5-1 and TRBJ1-2; 9 bases are a match to TRBD1. Trimming cost V 2 bases and J 7 bases; bases outside gene matches: 6. Germline V gives CDR1 SGHRS, CDR2 YFSETQ. This CDR3 contains 14 residues.

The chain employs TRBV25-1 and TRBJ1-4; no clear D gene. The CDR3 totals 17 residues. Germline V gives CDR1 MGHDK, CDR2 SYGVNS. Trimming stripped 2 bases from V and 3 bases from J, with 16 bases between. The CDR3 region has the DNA TGTGCCAGCAGTGAACCCCTCCGGGGAGGGTCTAATGAAAAACTGTTTTTT. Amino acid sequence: CASSEPLRGGSNEKLFF. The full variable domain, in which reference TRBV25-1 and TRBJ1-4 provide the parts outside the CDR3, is EADIYQTPRYLVIGTGKKITLECSQTMGHDKMYWYQQDPGMELHLIHYSYGVNSTEKGDLSSESTVSRIRTEHFPLTLESARPSHTSQYLCASSEPLRGGSNEKLFFGSGTQLSVL.

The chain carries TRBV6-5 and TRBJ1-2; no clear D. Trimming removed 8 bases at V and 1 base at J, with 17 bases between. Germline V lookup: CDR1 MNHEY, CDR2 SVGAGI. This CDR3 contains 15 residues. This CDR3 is CASCRQGIFNYGYTF. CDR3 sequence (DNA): TGTGCCAGCTGTAGGCAAGGGATCTTTAACTATGGCTACACCTTC.

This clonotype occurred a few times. The CDR3 reads CASSWGTADEQFF. CDR3 DNA: TGCGCCAGCAGCTGGGGGACTGCGGATGAGCAGTTCTTC. The rearrangement uses TRBV5-1 and TRBJ2-1, with a possible D match to TRBD2 (6 bases). Looked up from germline, CDR1 is SGHRS and CDR2 is YFSETQ. This CDR3 has 13 amino acids. The germline V and J ends were trimmed by 3 bases and 8 bases, with 12 bases remaining between them.

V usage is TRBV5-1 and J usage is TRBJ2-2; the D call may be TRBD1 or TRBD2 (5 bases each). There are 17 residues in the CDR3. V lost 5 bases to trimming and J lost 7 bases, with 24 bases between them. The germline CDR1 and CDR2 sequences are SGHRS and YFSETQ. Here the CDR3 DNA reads TGCGCCAGCAGGGCTTTCGGGACCCCCTCAATAGGCGGGGAGCTGTTTTTT. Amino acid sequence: CASRAFGTPSIGGELFF.

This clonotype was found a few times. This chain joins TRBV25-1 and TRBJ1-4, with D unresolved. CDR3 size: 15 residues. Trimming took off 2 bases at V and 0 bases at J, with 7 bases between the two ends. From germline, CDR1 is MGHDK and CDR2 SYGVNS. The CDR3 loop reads CASSEGGATNEKLFF. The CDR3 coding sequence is TGTGCCAGCAGTGAAGGAGGTGCAACTAATGAAAAACTGTTTTTT. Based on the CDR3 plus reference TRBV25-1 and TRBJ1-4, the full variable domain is EADIYQTPRYLVIGTGKKITLECSQTMGHDKMYWYQQDPGMELHLIHYSYGVNSTEKGDLSSESTVSRIRTEHFPLTLESARPSHTSQYLCASSEGGATNEKLFFGSGTQLSVL.

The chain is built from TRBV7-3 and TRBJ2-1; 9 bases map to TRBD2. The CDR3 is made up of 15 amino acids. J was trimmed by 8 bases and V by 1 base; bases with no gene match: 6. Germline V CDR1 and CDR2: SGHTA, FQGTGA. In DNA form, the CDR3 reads TGTGCCAGCAGCTTAATGCTAGCGGGAAGAGATGAGCAGTTCTTC. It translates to CASSLMLAGRDEQFF.

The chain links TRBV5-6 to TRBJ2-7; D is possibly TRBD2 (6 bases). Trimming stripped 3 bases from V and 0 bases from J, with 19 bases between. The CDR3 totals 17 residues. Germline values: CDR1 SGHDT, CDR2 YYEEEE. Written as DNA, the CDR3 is TGTGCCAGCAGCTCGGGATGGTGGAGGGAAAGCTCCTACGAGCAGTACTTC. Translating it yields CASSSGWWRESSYEQYF.

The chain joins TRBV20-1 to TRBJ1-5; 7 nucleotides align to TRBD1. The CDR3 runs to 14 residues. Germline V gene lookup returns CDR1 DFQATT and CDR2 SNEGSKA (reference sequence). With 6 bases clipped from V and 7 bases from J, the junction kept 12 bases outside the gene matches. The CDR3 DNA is TGCAGTGCAACCTCCCAGGGGGTGGTACAGCCCCAGCATTTT. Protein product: CSATSQGVVQPQHF.

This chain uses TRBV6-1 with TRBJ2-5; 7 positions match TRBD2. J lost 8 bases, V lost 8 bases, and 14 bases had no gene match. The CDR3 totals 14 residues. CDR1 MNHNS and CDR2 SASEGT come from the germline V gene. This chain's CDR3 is CASWGVAGHATQYF. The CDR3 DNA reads TGTGCCAGCTGGGGAGTAGCGGGTCATGCTACCCAGTACTTC.

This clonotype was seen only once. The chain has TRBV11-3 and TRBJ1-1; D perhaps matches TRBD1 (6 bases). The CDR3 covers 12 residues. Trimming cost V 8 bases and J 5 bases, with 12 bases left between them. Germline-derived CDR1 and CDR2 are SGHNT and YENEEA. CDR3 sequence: CASGRGRTEAFF. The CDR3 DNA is TGTGCCAGCGGCAGGGGTCGGACTGAAGCTTTCTTT.

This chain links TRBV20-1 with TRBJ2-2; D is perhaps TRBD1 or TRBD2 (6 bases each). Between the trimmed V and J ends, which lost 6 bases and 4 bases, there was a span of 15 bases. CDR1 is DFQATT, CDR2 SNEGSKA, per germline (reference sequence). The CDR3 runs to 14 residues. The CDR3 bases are TGCAGTGCCACCGTGGGGGGCGTCACCGGGGAGCTGTTTTTT. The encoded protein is CSATVGGVTGELFF.

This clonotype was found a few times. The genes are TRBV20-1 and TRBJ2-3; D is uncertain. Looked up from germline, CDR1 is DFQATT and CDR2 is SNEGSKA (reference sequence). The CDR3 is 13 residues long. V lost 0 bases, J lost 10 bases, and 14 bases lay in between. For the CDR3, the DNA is TGCAGTGCTAGAGATCGGGCTTCCTACGCGCAGTATTTT. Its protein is CSARDRASYAQYF.

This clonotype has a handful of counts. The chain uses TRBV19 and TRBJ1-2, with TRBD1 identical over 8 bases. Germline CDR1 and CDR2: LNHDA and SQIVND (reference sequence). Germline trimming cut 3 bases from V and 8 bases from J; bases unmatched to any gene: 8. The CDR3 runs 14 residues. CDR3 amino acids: CASSIGTGVYGYTF. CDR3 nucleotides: TGTGCCAGTAGTATCGGGACAGGCGTCTACGGCTACACCTTC.

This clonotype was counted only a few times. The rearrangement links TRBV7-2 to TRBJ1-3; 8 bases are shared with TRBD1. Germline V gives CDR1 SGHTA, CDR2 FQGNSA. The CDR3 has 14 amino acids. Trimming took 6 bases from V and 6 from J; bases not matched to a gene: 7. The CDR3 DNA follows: TGTGCCAGCAGTTTTGACAGGGGAGTAAACACCATATATTTT. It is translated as CASSFDRGVNTIYF.